One and the same sample provided the 2 T cell receptor beta chains below, sequenced in a study of blood T cell repertoires in COVID-19. Only in-frame clones appear in the TCRdb table, and some are missing; sequencing was by immunoSEQ multiplex PCR. Of 400,000 to 500,000 clones in the sample, roughly 90% were seen once. The sequenced sample was PBMCs or T cells enriched from blood (not recorded which). The receptors here all came from a woman aged 18-29 years who had been exposed to COVID-19.

The chain has TRBV4-1 and TRBJ2-1; D uncertain. This CDR3 has 16 amino acids. The ends were cut back, 1 base at V and 0 bases at J, with 10 bases in the middle. CDR1 is MGHRA and CDR2 is YSYEKL in the germline V gene. The CDR3 coding sequence is TGCGCCAGCAGCCAAGGTGAAACAGACTCCTACAATGAGCAGTTCTTC. Encoded protein: CASSQGETDSYNEQFF.

The gene calls are TRBV7-9 and TRBJ2-1; 11 bases map to TRBD2. The germline CDR1 and CDR2 sequences are SEHNR and FQNEAQ (reference sequence). The CDR3 contains 15 residues. V was clipped by 5 bases and J by 4 bases; unmatched bases: 4. CDR3 loop: CASSQTSGGYNEQFF. The CDR3 bases are TGTGCCAGCAGCCAAACTAGCGGGGGATACAATGAGCAGTTCTTC.